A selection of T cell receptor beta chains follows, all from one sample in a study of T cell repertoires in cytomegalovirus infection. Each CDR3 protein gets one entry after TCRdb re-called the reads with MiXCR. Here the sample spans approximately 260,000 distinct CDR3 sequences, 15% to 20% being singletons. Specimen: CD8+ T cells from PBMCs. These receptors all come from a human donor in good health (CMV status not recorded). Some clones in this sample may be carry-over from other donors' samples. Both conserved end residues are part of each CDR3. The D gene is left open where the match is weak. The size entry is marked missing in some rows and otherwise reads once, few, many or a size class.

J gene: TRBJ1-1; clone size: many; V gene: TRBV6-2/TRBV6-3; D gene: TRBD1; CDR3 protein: CASRLTALPGTGKLNTEAFF; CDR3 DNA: TGTGCCAGCAGACTAACGGCTCTCCCCGGGACAGGGAAATTGAACACTGAAGCTTTCTTT
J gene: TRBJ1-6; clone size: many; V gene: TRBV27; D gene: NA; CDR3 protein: CASSRGAAQNSPLHF; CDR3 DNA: TGTGCCAGCAGTCGGGGGGCGGCTCAAAATTCACCCCTCCACTTT
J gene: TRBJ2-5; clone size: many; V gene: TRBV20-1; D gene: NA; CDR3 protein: CSGEQGETQYF; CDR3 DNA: TGCAGTGGAGAACAGGGCGAGACCCAGTACTTC
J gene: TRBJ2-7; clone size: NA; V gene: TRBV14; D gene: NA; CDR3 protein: CASRHREGYEQYF; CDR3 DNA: TGTGCCAGCAGACACAGGGAAGGCTACGAGCAGTACTTC
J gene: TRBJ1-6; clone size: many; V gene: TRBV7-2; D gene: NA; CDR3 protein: CASSLVDSSYNSPLHF; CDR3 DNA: TGTGCCAGCAGCTTAGTGGACAGCTCCTATAATTCACCCCTCCACTTT
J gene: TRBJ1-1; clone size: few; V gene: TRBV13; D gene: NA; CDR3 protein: CASSLAGVGSTEAFF; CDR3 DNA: TGTGCCAGCAGCCTAGCCGGGGTAGGAAGTACTGAAGCTTTCTTT
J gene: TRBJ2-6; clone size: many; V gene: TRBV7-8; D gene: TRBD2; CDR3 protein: CASSSTGGGLGANVLTF; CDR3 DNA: TGTGCCAGCAGCTCGACGGGCGGGGGGCTTGGGGCCAACGTCCTGACTTTC
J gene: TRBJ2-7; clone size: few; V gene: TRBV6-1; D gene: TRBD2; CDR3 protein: CASSEPGLAGGYSSYEQYF; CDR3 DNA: TGTGCCAGCAGTGAACCCGGACTAGCGGGGGGCTACAGCTCCTACGAGCAGTACTTC
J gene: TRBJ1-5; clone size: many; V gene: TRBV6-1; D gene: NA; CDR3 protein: CASSYLWGDQPQHF; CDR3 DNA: TGTGCCAGCAGCTACCTGTGGGGGGATCAGCCCCAGCATTTT
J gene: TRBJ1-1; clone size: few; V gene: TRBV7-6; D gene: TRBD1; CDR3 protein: CASSSHRGMNTEAFF; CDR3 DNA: TGTGCCAGCAGCTCACACAGGGGCATGAACACTGAAGCTTTCTTT
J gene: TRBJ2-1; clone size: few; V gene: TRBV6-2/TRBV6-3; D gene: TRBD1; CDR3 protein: CASSPKRGPSYNEQFF; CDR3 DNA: TGTGCCAGCAGCCCAAAGAGGGGGCCGAGCTACAATGAGCAGTTCTTC
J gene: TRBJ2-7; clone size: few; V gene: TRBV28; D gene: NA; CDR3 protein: CASSFAGSSYEQYF; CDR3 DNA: TGTGCCAGCAGTTTCGCTGGGAGCTCCTACGAGCAGTACTTC
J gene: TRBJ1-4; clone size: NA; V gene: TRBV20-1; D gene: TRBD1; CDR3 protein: CSAREPNRGVPNEKLFF; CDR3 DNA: TGCAGTGCTAGGGAGCCCAACAGGGGAGTGCCTAATGAAAAACTGTTTTTT
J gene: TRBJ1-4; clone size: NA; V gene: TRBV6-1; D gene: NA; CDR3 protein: CASRDGSATNEKLFF; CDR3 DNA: TGTGCCAGCAGAGACGGGTCGGCAACTAATGAAAAACTGTTTTTT
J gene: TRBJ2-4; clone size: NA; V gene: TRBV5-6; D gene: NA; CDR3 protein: CASSLAGTRSDKNIQYF; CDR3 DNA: TGTGCCAGCAGCTTGGCTGGGACCAGGAGTGACAAAAACATTCAGTACTTC
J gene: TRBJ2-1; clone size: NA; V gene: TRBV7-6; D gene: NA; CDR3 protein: CASSSLGQSLNEQFF; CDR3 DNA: TGTGCCAGCAGCTCACTCGGACAGAGCCTCAATGAGCAGTTCTTC
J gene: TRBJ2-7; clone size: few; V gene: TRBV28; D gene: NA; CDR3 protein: CASSTRAGLNYEQYF; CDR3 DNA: TGTGCCAGCAGTACCAGGGCAGGGCTAAACTACGAGCAGTACTTC
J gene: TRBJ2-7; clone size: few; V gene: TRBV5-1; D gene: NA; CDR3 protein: CASSRGLVSYEQYF; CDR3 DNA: TGCGCCAGCAGCCGGGGGTTAGTCTCCTACGAGCAGTACTTC
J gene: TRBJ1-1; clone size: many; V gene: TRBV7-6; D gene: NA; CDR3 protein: CASSSWTATMNTEAFF; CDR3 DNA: TGTGCCAGCAGCTCCTGGACAGCTACCATGAACACTGAAGCTTTCTTT
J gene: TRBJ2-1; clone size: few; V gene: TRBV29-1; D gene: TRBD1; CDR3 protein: CSVEGGQGYNEQFF; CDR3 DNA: TGCAGCGTTGAGGGGGGACAGGGGTACAATGAGCAGTTCTTC
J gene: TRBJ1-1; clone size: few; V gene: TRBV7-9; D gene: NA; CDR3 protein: CASSGGPEAFF; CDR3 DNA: TGTGCCAGCAGCGGGGGCCCTGAAGCTTTCTTT
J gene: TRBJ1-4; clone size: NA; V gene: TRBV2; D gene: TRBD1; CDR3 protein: CAAAPDREEEKLFF; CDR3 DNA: TGTGCCGCAGCCCCTGACAGGGAGGAGGAAAAACTGTTTTTT